This T cell receptor beta chain was found in a study of T cell repertoires in cytomegalovirus infection (dated by TCRdb to the late 2010s). At the level of the whole study: Because public TCR beta signatures pointed to carriage of CMV infection together with the matching HLA type, the HLA type of each donor mattered for the analysis.

What the study reported, not specific to this receptor: The ex vivo response was dominated by HLA-C-restricted CMV-specific TCR beta clonotypes, which also provided the single most frequent clonotype in two of eight donors. Carriers of CMV infection plus the relevant HLA type were discriminated by the cumulative frequency of public TCR beta family members in the study cohort and in an independent roughly 400-donor cohort.

Notes on this clonotype: The clone's antigen remains unknown. The sample holds no much larger clone one base away, and base qualities are not on file.

For sequencing, an Illumina HiSeq 1500 was employed. TCRdb applied fastp at Q25 and MiXCR to the public reads, then kept only in-frame beta chains. Every CDR3 protein is listed once, alongside the most common genes and DNA of its rows. Counted in this sample were under 150,000 distinct CDR3 sequences; about 24% of them appeared once. Of the sample, approximately 35% falls within the top ten clones. CDR3 length: 15 amino acids, cysteine to phenylalanine. The DNA shown is the 45-base CDR3, in frame from base 1. CDR1 SGHNT and CDR2 YYREEE are derived from the germline V gene (reference sequence). V is clipped by 4 bases and J by 1 base, and the sequence between their germline boundaries is 11 bases long.

This receptor was obtained from a human donor in good health (CMV status not recorded). Some clones in this sample may be carry-over from other donors' samples. Material: PBMCs, sequenced either directly or after in vitro stimulation (not recorded which). The sequence is built from TRBV5-4 and TRBJ2-2, with the D gene too uncertain to name. The CDR3 has the sequence CASSELGVNTGELFF. The bases read TGTGCCAGCAGCGAGCTTGGGGTGAACACCGGGGAGCTGTTTTTT.